This entry lists 15 T cell receptor beta chains sequenced from one sample in a study of spatial heterogeneity in lung cancer. Sample time point: sample taken at primary tumor resection. Unsorted tumor, nontumor lung tissue or cryopreserved PBMC supplied the whole RNA. TCRdb fed the 5' RACE reads into MiXCR, producing one record per CDR3 protein. In the table there are tens of thousands of distinct CDR3 sequences, 10% to 15% of which are singletons. Source: PBMCs, taken at surgery. Receptors originate from a male donor with early-stage non-small cell lung cancer.

The rearrangement uses TRBV7-9 and TRBJ2-7; D gene ambiguous. The germline gives CDR1 SEHNR, CDR2 FQNEAQ (reference sequence). The CDR3 consists of 13 residues. V was trimmed by 2 bases and J by 6 bases, leaving 11 bases between them. Here the CDR3 DNA reads TGTGCCAGCAGCTTAATGAGCGCGACCGAGCAGTACTTC. Protein product: CASSLMSATEQYF.

In this sample, this clonotype turned up a few times. The rearrangement links TRBV10-3 to TRBJ2-7; D is undetermined. This CDR3 is 12 amino acids long. The germline V gene has CDR1 ENHRY and CDR2 SYGVKD. V lost 11 bases, J lost 7 bases, and 18 bases lay in between. CDR3 residues: CASRPVNGEQYF. The CDR3 coding sequence is TGTGCCTCCAGGCCAGTGAATGGGGAGCAGTACTTC.

This clonotype was seen more than once but under ten times. V is TRBV12-3 or TRBV12-4 and J is TRBJ1-5; no definite D call. The CDR3 loop spans 14 amino acids. Trimming stripped 6 bases from V and 4 bases from J, with 13 bases between. The CDR3 bases are TGTGCCAGCAGCCGTCGACGGGTAAATCAGCCCCAGCATTTT. Translated, it gives CASSRRRVNQPQHF.

The chain has TRBV2 and TRBJ2-7; D remains unclear. The ends were cut back, 6 bases at V and 8 bases at J, with 11 bases in the middle. This CDR3 is 11 amino acids long. The germline V gene has CDR1 SNHLY and CDR2 FYNNEI. The CDR3 DNA reads as TGTGCCAGCAGGGGGATTCGGCAGCAGTACTTC. Translating gives CASRGIRQQYF.

CDR3 amino acids: CASSPRTSGRWDTQYF. The CDR3 DNA reads as TGTGCCAGCAGCCCTCGGACTAGCGGGAGATGGGATACGCAGTATTTT. The V and J genes are TRBV7-2 and TRBJ2-3; 13 bases are shared with TRBD2. Germline CDR1 and CDR2: SGHTA and FQGNSA. Trimming took 5 bases from V and 6 from J; bases not matched to a gene: 8. This CDR3 is 16 amino acids long. Using reference TRBV7-2 and TRBJ2-3 for the parts outside the CDR3, the full variable domain is GAGVSQSPSNKVTEKGKDVELRCDPISGHTALYWYRQSLGQGLEFLIYFQGNSAPDKSGLPSDRFSAERTGGSVSTLTIQRTQQEDSAVYLCASSPRTSGRWDTQYFGPGTRLTVL.

This chain links TRBV28 with TRBJ2-5; a weak D match, TRBD1 (5 bases). The CDR3 is 14 residues long. Germline lookup yields CDR1 MDHEN and CDR2 SYDVKM. Between the trimmed V and J ends, which lost 2 bases and 5 bases, there was a span of 12 bases. This chain's CDR3 is CASSLIGVGETQYF. The CDR3 nucleotides read TGTGCCAGCAGTTTAATAGGGGTTGGGGAGACCCAGTACTTC.

The J gene is TRBJ2-1, the V gene TRBV6-2 or TRBV6-3, with D possibly TRBD2 on 5 matching bases. Trimming removed 8 bases at V and 0 bases at J, with 14 bases between. This CDR3 region has 15 residues. Germline V gives CDR1 MNHEY, CDR2 SVGEGT. CDR3 protein: CASSSGGFSYNEQFF. The CDR3 nucleotides are TGTGCCAGCTCCTCCGGAGGTTTCTCCTACAATGAGCAGTTCTTC.

This clonotype was seen a few times. The rearrangement uses TRBV6-5 and TRBJ2-4, with 15 positions matching TRBD2. The CDR3 has 18 amino acids. V lost 4 bases, J lost 11 bases, and 15 bases stayed unmatched. Germline lookup yields CDR1 MNHEY and CDR2 SVGAGI. Written as DNA, the CDR3 is TGTGCCAGCAGTTCAACCCCCACGGGACTAGCGGGAGGAGGGGTTCAGTACTTC. Residues: CASSSTPTGLAGGGVQYF.

This clonotype has at least ten counts. The chain uses TRBV29-1 and TRBJ2-2; 8 bases are shared with TRBD2. Germline CDR1 SQVTM, CDR2 ANQGSEA. The junction had 8 bases not matched to a gene; V was cut back by 3 bases and J by 5 bases. This CDR3 is 15 amino acids long. CDR3 bases: TGCAGCGTTGACCGGGCCGCGGGAGGAACCGGGGAGCTGTTTTTT. This codes for CSVDRAAGGTGELFF.

The J gene is TRBJ2-7, the V gene TRBV30; the match to TRBD1 covers 9 bases. The CDR3 has 13 amino acids. In germline, CDR1 is GTSNPN, CDR2 SVGIG (reference sequence). The J segment lost 5 bases and the V segment lost 2 bases, leaving 4 bases of the junction unmatched. CDR3 region: CAWSITGGHEQYF. CDR3 sequence (DNA): TGTGCCTGGAGTATAACAGGGGGCCACGAGCAGTACTTC.

Ten or more counts support this clonotype. The V gene is TRBV6-5, the J gene TRBJ1-1; possibly TRBD1 for D (5 bases). Germline values: CDR1 MNHEY, CDR2 SVGAGI. V was shortened by 6 bases and J by 5 bases, with 25 bases between the two germline ends. The CDR3 has 17 amino acids. CDR3 nucleotide sequence: TGTGCCAGCAGCCCTACCGCCTCAACAGGTTGGGGGACTGAAGCTTTCTTT. This codes for CASSPTASTGWGTEAFF.

V is TRBV12-3 or TRBV12-4 and J is TRBJ2-6; TRBD1 matches at 7 bases. J gave up 3 bases and V 6 bases, and 8 bases lay outside the gene matches. The CDR3 sequence is 16 residues long. The CDR3: CASSLHRGSGANVLTF. DNA of the CDR3: TGTGCCAGCAGCCTCCACAGGGGAAGTGGGGCCAACGTCCTGACTTTC.

This clonotype was detected a few times. This CDR3 reads CASSPPISGANVLTF. The CDR3 DNA reads TGTGCCAGCAGTCCCCCGATCTCTGGGGCCAACGTCCTGACTTTC. The V gene is TRBV12-3 or TRBV12-4, the J gene TRBJ2-6; D uncertain. This CDR3 is 15 amino acids long. Deletions cut 5 bases from V and 0 bases from J, with 8 bases between.

This chain links TRBV5-5 with TRBJ2-2, with a weak D call TRBD1 (6 bases). The ends were cut back, 3 bases at V and 1 base at J, with 7 bases in the middle. The V gene's germline CDR1 is SGHKS and CDR2 YYEKEE (reference sequence). The CDR3 spans 14 residues. In DNA, the CDR3 is TGTGCCAGCAGCTCCAGGGGGAACACCGGGGAGCTGTTTTTT. Translating it yields CASSSRGNTGELFF.

This clonotype has a count of ten or more. V is TRBV10-3 and J is TRBJ2-1, with 14 bases aligning to TRBD2. V lost 6 bases and J lost 5; bases outside the gene matches: 18. The CDR3 runs to 20 residues. CDR1 and CDR2 from the germline V gene are ENHRY and SYGVKD. The CDR3 spells CAIRQSGLAGARGFDNEQFF. DNA of the CDR3: TGTGCCATCAGGCAGTCGGGACTAGCGGGAGCCAGGGGGTTCGACAATGAGCAGTTCTTC.